The source of this T cell receptor beta chain is a study of type 1 regulatory T cells. Study information: An in vitro protocol generated T-allo10, a Tr1-enriched, alloantigen-specific CD4 T cell product.

The CDR3 is 14 amino acids. Germline V CDR1 and CDR2: SGDLS, YYNGEE. With 1 base removed from V and 5 bases from J, the gap between germline ends came to 13 bases. TCRdb used MiXCR to reprocess the reads, holding one entry per CDR3 protein. The repertoire holds 80,000 to 100,000 distinct CDR3 sequences, with about 28% as singletons. The genes are TRBV9 and TRBJ2-7; no clear D gene. The origin of this receptor is a human donor in good health. Sequencing input: CD4+ T cells, either the whole sample or a sorted fraction (not recorded which). CDR3 sequence (DNA): TGTGCCAGCAGCGTATCGGGTAGGGTGGACGAGCAGTACTTC. Residues: CASSVSGRVDEQYF.